Shown below are 18 T cell receptor beta chains from a single sample sequenced in a study of cytomegalovirus exposure and HLA in healthy donors. A multiplex PCR was run with 60 Vbeta primers and 13 Jbeta primers. Profiled with immunoSEQ multiplex PCR; TCRdb holds only in-frame clones, not every one. The repertoire holds roughly 160,000 clones, with 80% to 90% as singletons. Sequenced: PBMCs. The receptor set was obtained from a man over 45 in good health and CMV-seropositive.

The rearrangement uses TRBV5-6 and TRBJ2-1; possibly TRBD2 for D (6 bases). This CDR3 has 11 residues. Trimming stripped 0 bases from V and 15 bases from J, with 10 bases between. The germline CDR1 and CDR2 sequences are SGHDT and YYEEEE. CDR3 amino acids: CASSLGTIVFF. Here the CDR3 DNA reads TGTGCCAGCAGCTTGGGGACTATCGTGTTCTTC.

V and J are TRBV13 and TRBJ1-1; D uncertain. The germline CDR1 and CDR2 sequences are PRHDT and FYEKMQ (reference sequence). This CDR3 contains 15 residues. Trimming shortened V by 5 bases and J by 6 bases, and 19 bases separated the two germline ends. Here the CDR3 DNA reads TGTGCCAGCAGCAATAGAGCAGGCGATGGGTCTGAAGCTTTCTTT. Translation: CASSNRAGDGSEAFF.

The chain links TRBV5-6 to TRBJ1-2, with D uncertain. The length of the CDR3 is 12 residues. V shed 6 bases and J shed 8 bases, with 14 bases lying between them. The germline CDR1 and CDR2 sequences are SGHDT and YYEEEE. In DNA form, the CDR3 reads TGTGCCAGCAACAAACAATCATGGGGCTACACCTTC. It encodes CASNKQSWGYTF.

The rearrangement joins TRBV5-5 to TRBJ1-2; D is ambiguous. The ends were cut back, 1 base at V and 4 bases at J, with 14 bases in the middle. The CDR3 totals 15 residues. CDR1 is SGHKS and CDR2 is YYEKEE in the germline V gene (reference sequence). The CDR3 region has the DNA TGTGCCAGCAGCTTGTTAACAGAATCGTTCTATGGCTACACCTTC. It translates to CASSLLTESFYGYTF.

This sequence joins TRBV5-6 and TRBJ2-7; 11 bases line up with TRBD1. Germline-derived CDR1 and CDR2 are SGHDT and YYEEEE. CDR3 length: 19 amino acids. Trimming removed 3 bases from V and 6 bases from J; junction bases left unmatched: 20. CDR3 amino acids: CASSSEGQGAVWGLGEQYF. DNA for the CDR3: TGTGCCAGCAGCTCGGAAGGACAGGGGGCGGTCTGGGGACTGGGCGAGCAGTACTTC.

The J gene is TRBJ2-7, the V gene TRBV6-6; 12 bases line up with TRBD2. J gave up 1 base and V 6 bases, and 4 bases lay outside the gene matches. CDR1 is MNHNY, CDR2 SVGAGI, per germline (reference sequence). The CDR3 loop spans 15 amino acids. CDR3 sequence reads: CASSVLAGGSYEQYF. The CDR3 nucleotides read TGTGCCAGCAGCGTACTAGCGGGAGGTTCCTACGAGCAGTACTTC.

The chain links TRBV5-6 to TRBJ2-7, with D possibly TRBD1 on 6 matching bases. The germline V and J ends were trimmed by 0 bases and 7 bases, with 14 bases remaining between them. The CDR3 is 14 amino acids. The germline CDR1 and CDR2 sequences are SGHDT and YYEEEE. In nucleotides, the CDR3 is TGTGCCAGCAGCTTGGAAACAGGGCTGGGGGAGCAGTACTTC. As protein: CASSLETGLGEQYF.

V gene TRBV6-1 combines with J gene TRBJ1-1, with 7 nucleotides matching TRBD1. The J segment lost 0 bases and the V segment lost 8 bases, leaving 6 bases of the junction unmatched. The germline gives CDR1 MNHNS, CDR2 SASEGT. This CDR3 region has 14 residues. The CDR3 nucleotides read TGTGCCAGCCAAGAACAGGGGATGAACACTGAAGCTTTCTTT. Amino acids: CASQEQGMNTEAFF.

The chain uses TRBV19 and TRBJ2-1; TRBD2 aligns across 9 bases. The V gene end was trimmed by 5 bases and the J gene end by 7 bases; junction bases not matched to a gene: 6. This CDR3 has 14 amino acids. Germline-derived CDR1 and CDR2 are LNHDA and SQIVND (reference sequence). This CDR3 reads CASSRLAEGNEQFF. CDR3 coding DNA: TGTGCCAGTAGTCGACTAGCGGAAGGTAATGAGCAGTTCTTC.

The CDR3 DNA follows: TGTGCCTGGAGTAAGCCCCTGGTGAATAGTAACTATGGCTACACCTTC. Protein sequence: CAWSKPLVNSNYGYTF. The chain couples TRBV30 to TRBJ1-2; D ambiguous. The CDR3 is made up of 16 amino acids. Between the trimmed V and J ends, which lost 2 bases and 1 base, there was a span of 17 bases. From germline, CDR1 is GTSNPN and CDR2 SVGIG (reference sequence).

The chain recombines TRBV30 with TRBJ1-3; TRBD1 might be the D (5 bases). V was trimmed by 0 bases and J by 5 bases, leaving 17 bases between them. Germline CDR1 reads GTSNPN; CDR2 reads SVGIG (reference sequence). The CDR3 has 16 residues. CDR3 in DNA: TGTGCCTGGAGTGTACTGGGGGGAATAGGTAGAAACACCATATATTTT. It codes for CAWSVLGGIGRNTIYF.

J is TRBJ2-1 and V is TRBV6-6; possibly TRBD2 for D (5 bases). Looked up from germline, CDR1 is MNHNY and CDR2 is SVGAGI (reference sequence). This CDR3 region has 14 residues. V shed 5 bases and J shed 6 bases, with 14 bases lying between them. CDR3 sequence: CASSTPYRGNEQFF. CDR3 nucleotides: TGTGCCAGCAGTACCCCCTATCGGGGCAATGAGCAGTTCTTC.

This chain links TRBV6-5 with TRBJ1-2; TRBD1 matches at 10 bases. This CDR3 is 15 amino acids long. The junction had 8 bases not matched to a gene; V was cut back by 5 bases and J by 5 bases. Looked up from germline, CDR1 is MNHEY and CDR2 is SVGAGI. CDR3 protein: CASSNDRGRAYGYTF. In DNA form, the CDR3 reads TGTGCCAGCAGTAACGACAGGGGGCGAGCGTATGGCTACACCTTC.

The genes are TRBV6-5 and TRBJ1-2, with unresolved D. The CDR3 loop spans 13 amino acids. V gave up 4 bases and J gave up 3 bases, with 9 bases separating them. Germline assignment: CDR1 MNHEY and CDR2 SVGAGI. The CDR3 nucleotides read TGTGCCAGCAGTTTAACACGATACTATGGCTACACCTTC. It specifies CASSLTRYYGYTF.

The rearrangement uses TRBV4-3 and TRBJ2-5; 14 positions match TRBD2. Germline V gene sequence: CDR1 LGHNA, CDR2 YSLEER. After removal of 4 bases from V and 10 bases from J, the junction contained 17 bases not matched to a gene. This CDR3 spans 18 amino acids. The CDR3 DNA reads as TGCGCCAGCAGCCCAGGACTAGCGGGAGGCCCAAATGTGGATGACCAGTACTTC. Translating gives CASSPGLAGGPNVDDQYF.

The chain uses TRBV2 and TRBJ2-2; 7 nucleotides match TRBD1. Trimming cost V 5 bases and J 6 bases; bases outside gene matches: 3. The CDR3 loop spans 13 amino acids. Germline lookup yields CDR1 SNHLY and CDR2 FYNNEI. DNA for the CDR3: TGTGCCAGCAGTATGACAGGGCCCGGGGAGCTGTTTTTT. Protein: CASSMTGPGELFF.

This clone was detected only a few times. V usage is TRBV18 and J usage is TRBJ2-1, with D possibly TRBD2 on 6 matching bases. V dropped 3 bases and J dropped 4 bases, with 13 bases sitting between them. Germline V lookup: CDR1 KGHSH, CDR2 LQKENI. The CDR3 loop spans 15 amino acids. This CDR3 reads CASSPRTGDYNEQFF. The CDR3 coding sequence is TGTGCCAGCTCACCTCGAACGGGGGATTACAATGAGCAGTTCTTC.

This sequence joins TRBV19 and TRBJ2-7, with 11 bases aligning to TRBD2. Germline V CDR1 and CDR2: LNHDA, SQIVND (reference sequence). V was pared by 5 bases and J by 5 bases, with 8 bases of the junction left unmatched. The CDR3 loop spans 15 amino acids. The CDR3 DNA follows: TGTGCCAGTAGTCTCGGAACTAGCGGGAGAAACGAGCAGTACTTC. Its translation: CASSLGTSGRNEQYF. Drawing the rest from reference TRBV19 and TRBJ2-7, the complete variable domain is DGGITQSPKYLFRKEGQNVTLSCEQNLNHDAMYWYRQDPGQGLRLIYYSQIVNDFQKGDIAEGYSVSREKKESFPLTVTSAQKNPTAFYLCASSLGTSGRNEQYFGPGTRLTVT.